Presented here are 9 T cell receptor beta chains from one specimen sequenced in a study of blood T cells in healthy people across ages. Sample-barcoded 5' priming and a J-beta primer mix drove a second PCR of about 7 to 12 cycles. TCRdb reprocessed the 5' RACE reads with MiXCR, giving one entry per CDR3 protein. In the table there are 850,000 to 1,100,000 distinct CDR3 sequences, more than 30% of which are singletons. Sequenced material: blood. These receptors were collected from a young man in good health.

This clonotype was seen only a few times. In nucleotides, the CDR3 is TGTGCCAGCAGCGGTTCGGGGGCCTATGGCTACACCTTC. Encoded protein: CASSGSGAYGYTF. The J gene is TRBJ1-2, the V gene TRBV9; weak D call: TRBD1 (6 bases). Germline CDR1 and CDR2: SGDLS and YYNGEE. This CDR3 has 13 amino acids. V was pared by 3 bases and J by 4 bases, with 10 bases between.

The genes are TRBV5-1 and TRBJ2-3, with D possibly matching TRBD1 (6 bases). The V and J ends lost 6 bases and 9 bases respectively, with 11 bases between them. Germline CDR1 and CDR2: SGHRS and YFSETQ. This CDR3 spans 11 amino acids. In DNA, the CDR3 is TGCGCCAGCACTCTGGACAGAACGCAGTATTTT. Its protein is CASTLDRTQYF.

The V call is TRBV12-3 or TRBV12-4, the J call TRBJ1-5; D is uncertain. The CDR3 totals 16 residues. Trimming pared 8 bases from V and 0 bases from J, leaving 17 bases between. CDR3 sequence reads: CASSNSPEDSNQPQHF. For the CDR3, the DNA is TGTGCCAGCTCAAACTCGCCCGAGGATAGCAATCAGCCCCAGCATTTT.

This chain uses TRBV6-2 or TRBV6-3 with TRBJ1-1; TRBD1 might be the D (5 bases). The CDR3 sequence is 13 residues long. Trimming pared 2 bases from V and 6 bases from J, leaving 10 bases between. CDR1 and CDR2 from the germline V gene are MNHEY and SVGEGT. The CDR3 DNA sequence: TGTGCCAGCAGTTACGTCTGGGGCCCTGAAGCTTTCTTT. The encoded protein is CASSYVWGPEAFF.

Points on this clonotype: This sequence may be a read error, since a much larger clone differs from it by one base. This chain connects TRBV27 to TRBJ1-2; D is unresolved. The CDR3 length is 13 residues. Germline values: CDR1 MNHEY, CDR2 SMNVEV (reference sequence). In nucleotides, the CDR3 is TGTGCCAGCAGTTTCGAAGGGAACTATGACTACACCTTC. As protein: CASSFEGNYDYTF.

This clonotype was found a few times. The CDR3 coding sequence is TGTGCCAGCAGTGAACGGTACCTGAACACTGAAGCTTTCTTT. This codes for CASSERYLNTEAFF. The chain recombines TRBV2 with TRBJ1-1; D not resolved. Germline V gene lookup returns CDR1 SNHLY and CDR2 FYNNEI. This CDR3 spans 14 amino acids. Trimming stripped 2 bases from V and 0 bases from J, with 7 bases between.

The chain links TRBV6-2 or TRBV6-3 to TRBJ1-5; possibly TRBD1 for D (6 bases). Germline CDR1 is MNHEY and CDR2 is SVGEGT. Deletions cut 6 bases from V and 6 bases from J, with 21 bases between. This CDR3 is 16 amino acids long. The CDR3 DNA sequence: TGTGCCAGCAGCAACCCCGGGGGCGATTCGTCTCAGCCCCAGCATTTT. Encoded protein: CASSNPGGDSSQPQHF.

The V gene is TRBV9, the J gene TRBJ2-3; 8 positions match TRBD2. The J segment lost 2 bases and the V segment lost 3 bases, leaving 5 bases of the junction unmatched. In germline, CDR1 is SGDLS, CDR2 YYNGEE. The CDR3 totals 15 residues. CDR3 sequence reads: CASSEGGGLTDTQYF. The CDR3 DNA reads as TGTGCCAGCAGCGAGGGCGGGGGGCTCACAGATACGCAGTATTTT.

The chain joins TRBV25-1 to TRBJ1-4, with D perhaps matching TRBD1 (5 bases). Trimming took off 7 bases at V and 7 bases at J, with 19 bases between the two ends. CDR3 length: 15 amino acids. Germline lookup yields CDR1 MGHDK and CDR2 SYGVNS. CDR3 DNA sequence: TGTGCCAGCACCACCACCGGGACCCCGGGTGAAAAACTGTTTTTT. Protein product: CASTTTGTPGEKLFF. Full variable domain (outside the CDR3, taken from reference TRBV25-1 and TRBJ1-4): EADIYQTPRYLVIGTGKKITLECSQTMGHDKMYWYQQDPGMELHLIHYSYGVNSTEKGDLSSESTVSRIRTEHFPLTLESARPSHTSQYLCASTTTGTPGEKLFFGSGTQLSVL.